This TCR beta chain appears in the sequencing data of a study of shared clonotypes between healthy human individuals. To note about this clone: Its antigen is not known.

Germline assignment: CDR1 MNHEY and CDR2 SMNVEV (reference sequence). The V end was cut by 4 bases, the J end by 0 bases, with 11 bases between. The CDR3 runs 15 residues. Here immunoSEQ multiplex PCR was the method, and the copy in TCRdb shows in-frame clones only, minus some. The data hold about 1 million clones, with approximately 80% observed a single time. Study-level results: Between several donors, naive CD4 clonotypes were shared at a level of around 4.9%.

This receptor was obtained from a man aged 18 to 29 in good health. Some clones in this sample may be carry-over from other donors' samples. The sample taken for sequencing was memory CD4+ T cells from PBMCs. Subset indicated: CD45RA-negative fraction. The gene calls are TRBV27 and TRBJ2-3; no definite D call. The CDR3 protein is CASSSMVRSTDTQYF. The CDR3, as DNA: TGTGCCAGCAGTTCGATGGTTCGCAGCACAGATACGCAGTATTTT.